This T cell receptor (beta chain) is drawn from a study of blood T cells in healthy people across ages. Study-level findings and limits: PBMCs left unsorted prevented a conclusive naive versus antigen-experienced comparison. Higher diversity and more naive CD4+ cells were features of long-lived donors, compared to aged donors.

Sample-barcoded 5' priming and a J-beta primer mix drove a second PCR of roughly 6 to 12 cycles. TCRdb redid the calling of the 5' RACE reads with MiXCR, one entry per CDR3 protein. This repertoire shows about 570,000 distinct CDR3 sequences, about 25% found once; its top ten account for around 20%. Comments on this clonotype: Its antigen is unknown.

The sequence was collected from a woman aged 70 to 79 in good health. The sample taken for sequencing was blood.

The CDR3 loop is CSARDFAGGAGELFF. Here the CDR3 DNA reads TGCAGTGCTAGAGATTTCGCGGGGGGGGCCGGGGAGCTGTTTTTT. The rearrangement joins TRBV20-1 to TRBJ2-2; 9 bases are a match to TRBD2. V lost 0 bases to trimming and J lost 6 bases; unmatched junction nucleotides: 5. The CDR3 has 15 amino acids. CDR1 is DFQATT and CDR2 is SNEGSKA in the germline V gene (reference sequence).